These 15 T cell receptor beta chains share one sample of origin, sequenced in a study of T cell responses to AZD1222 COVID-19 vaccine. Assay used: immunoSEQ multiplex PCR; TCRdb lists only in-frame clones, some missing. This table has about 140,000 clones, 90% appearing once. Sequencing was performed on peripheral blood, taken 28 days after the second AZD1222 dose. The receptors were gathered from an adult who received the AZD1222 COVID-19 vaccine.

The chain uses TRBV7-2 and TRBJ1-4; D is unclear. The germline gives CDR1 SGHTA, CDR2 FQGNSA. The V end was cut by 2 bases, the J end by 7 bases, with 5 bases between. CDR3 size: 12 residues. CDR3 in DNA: TGTGCCAGCAGCTTATTCGTTGAAAAACTGTTTTTT. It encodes CASSLFVEKLFF.

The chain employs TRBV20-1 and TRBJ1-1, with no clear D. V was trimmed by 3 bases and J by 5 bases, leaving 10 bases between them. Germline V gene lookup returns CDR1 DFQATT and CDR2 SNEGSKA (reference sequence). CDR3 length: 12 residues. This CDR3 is CSASRAGTEAFF. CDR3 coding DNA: TGCAGTGCTAGTAGGGCTGGGACTGAAGCTTTCTTT.

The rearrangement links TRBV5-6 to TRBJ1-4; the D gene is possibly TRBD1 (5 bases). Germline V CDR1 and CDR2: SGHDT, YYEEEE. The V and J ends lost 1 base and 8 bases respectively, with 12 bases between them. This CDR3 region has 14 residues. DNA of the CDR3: TGTGCCAGCAGCTTGTGGGGGGAGTTAGAAAAACTGTTTTTT. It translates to CASSLWGELEKLFF.

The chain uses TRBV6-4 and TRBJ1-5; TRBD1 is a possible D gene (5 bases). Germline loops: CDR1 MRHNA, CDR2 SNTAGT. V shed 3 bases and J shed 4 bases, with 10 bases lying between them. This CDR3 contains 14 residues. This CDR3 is CASSEPTANQPQHF. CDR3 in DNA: TGTGCCAGCAGTGAACCGACAGCTAATCAGCCCCAGCATTTT.

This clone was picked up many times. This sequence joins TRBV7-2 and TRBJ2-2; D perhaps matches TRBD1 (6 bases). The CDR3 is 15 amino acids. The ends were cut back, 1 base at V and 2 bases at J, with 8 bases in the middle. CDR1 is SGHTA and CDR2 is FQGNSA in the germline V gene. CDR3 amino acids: CASSLGRGNTGELFF. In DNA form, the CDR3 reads TGTGCCAGCAGCTTAGGCAGGGGAAACACCGGGGAGCTGTTTTTT.

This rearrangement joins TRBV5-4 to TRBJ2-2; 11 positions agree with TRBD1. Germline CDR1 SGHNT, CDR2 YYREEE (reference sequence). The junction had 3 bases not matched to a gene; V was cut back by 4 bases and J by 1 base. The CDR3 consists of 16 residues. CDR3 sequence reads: CASSRGTGGNTGELFF. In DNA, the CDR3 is TGTGCCAGCAGCCGCGGGACAGGGGGGAACACCGGGGAGCTGTTTTTT.

The CDR3 DNA reads as TGTGCCTGGAGTAAGGACAGCCTTAATTCACCCCTCCACTTT. Amino acids: CAWSKDSLNSPLHF. The chain links TRBV30 to TRBJ1-6; D might be TRBD1 (6 bases). Germline lookup yields CDR1 GTSNPN and CDR2 SVGIG (reference sequence). This CDR3 contains 14 residues. Trimming removed 2 bases from V and 6 bases from J, with 11 bases in between.

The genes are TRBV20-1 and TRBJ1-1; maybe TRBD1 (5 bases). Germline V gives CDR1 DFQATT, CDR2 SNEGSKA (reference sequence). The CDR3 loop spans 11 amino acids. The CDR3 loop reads CRVSGGTEAFF. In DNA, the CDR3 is TGCAGGGTTTCGGGGGGCACTGAAGCTTTCTTT.

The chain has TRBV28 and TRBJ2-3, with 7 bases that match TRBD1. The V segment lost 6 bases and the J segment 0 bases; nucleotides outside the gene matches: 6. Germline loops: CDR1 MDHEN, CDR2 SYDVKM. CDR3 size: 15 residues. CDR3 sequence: CASSFQGVSTDTQYF. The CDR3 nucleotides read TGTGCCAGCAGCTTTCAGGGGGTGAGCACAGATACGCAGTATTTT.

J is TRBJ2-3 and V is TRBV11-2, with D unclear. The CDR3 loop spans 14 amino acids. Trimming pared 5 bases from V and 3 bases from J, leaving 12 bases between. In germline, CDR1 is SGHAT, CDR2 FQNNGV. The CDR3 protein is CASSPNLVTDTQYF. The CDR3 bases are TGTGCCAGCAGCCCTAACCTAGTTACAGATACGCAGTATTTT.

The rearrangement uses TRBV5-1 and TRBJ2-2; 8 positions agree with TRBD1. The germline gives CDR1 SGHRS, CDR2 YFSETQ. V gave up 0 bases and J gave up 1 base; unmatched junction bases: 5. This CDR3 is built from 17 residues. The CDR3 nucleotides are TGCGCCAGCAGCTTGGGGACAGGGATCGGGAACACCGGGGAGCTGTTTTTT. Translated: CASSLGTGIGNTGELFF.

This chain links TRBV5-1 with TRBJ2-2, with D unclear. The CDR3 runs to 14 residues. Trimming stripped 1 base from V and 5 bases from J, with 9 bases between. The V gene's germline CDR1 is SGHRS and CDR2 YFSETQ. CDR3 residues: CASSLIHLTGELFF. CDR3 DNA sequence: TGCGCCAGCAGCTTGATACACCTTACCGGGGAGCTGTTTTTT. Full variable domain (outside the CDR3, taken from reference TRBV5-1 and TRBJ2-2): KAGVTQTPRYLIKTRGQQVTLSCSPISGHRSVSWYQQTPGQGLQFLFEYFSETQRNKGNFPGRFSGRQFSNSRSEMNVSTLELGDSALYLCASSLIHLTGELFFGEGSRLTVL.

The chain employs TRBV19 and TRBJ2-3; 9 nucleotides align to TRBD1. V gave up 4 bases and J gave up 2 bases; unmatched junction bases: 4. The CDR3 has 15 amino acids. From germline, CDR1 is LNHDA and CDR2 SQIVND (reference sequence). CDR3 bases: TGTGCCAGTAGTACGGGACAGGGAGTCACAGATACGCAGTATTTT. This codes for CASSTGQGVTDTQYF.

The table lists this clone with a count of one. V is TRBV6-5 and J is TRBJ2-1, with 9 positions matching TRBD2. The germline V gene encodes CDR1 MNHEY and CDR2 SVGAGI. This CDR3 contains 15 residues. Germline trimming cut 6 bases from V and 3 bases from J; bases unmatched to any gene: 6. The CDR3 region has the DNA TGTGCCAGCAGATCACGGCGGGGGGGCTACAATGAGCAGTTCTTC. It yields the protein CASRSRRGGYNEQFF.

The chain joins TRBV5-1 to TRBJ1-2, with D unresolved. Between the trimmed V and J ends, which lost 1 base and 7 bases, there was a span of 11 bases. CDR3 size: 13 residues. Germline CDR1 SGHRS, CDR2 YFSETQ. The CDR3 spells CASSLTEGFGYTF. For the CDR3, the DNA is TGCGCCAGCAGCTTGACAGAAGGCTTTGGCTACACCTTC.